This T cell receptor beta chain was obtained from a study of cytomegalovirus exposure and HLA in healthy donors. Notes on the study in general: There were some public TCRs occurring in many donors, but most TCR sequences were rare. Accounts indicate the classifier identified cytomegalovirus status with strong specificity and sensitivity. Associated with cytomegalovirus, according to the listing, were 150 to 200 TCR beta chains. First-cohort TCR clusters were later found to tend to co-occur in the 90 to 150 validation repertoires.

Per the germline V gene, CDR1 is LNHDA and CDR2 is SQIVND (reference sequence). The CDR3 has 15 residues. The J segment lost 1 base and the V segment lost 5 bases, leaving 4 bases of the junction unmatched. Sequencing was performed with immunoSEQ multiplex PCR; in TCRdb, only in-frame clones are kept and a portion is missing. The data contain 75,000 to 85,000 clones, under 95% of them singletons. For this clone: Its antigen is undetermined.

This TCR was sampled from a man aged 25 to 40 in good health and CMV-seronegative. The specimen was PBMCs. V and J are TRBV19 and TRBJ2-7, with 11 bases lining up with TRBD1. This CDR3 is CASSVGQGVSYEQYF. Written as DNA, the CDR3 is TGTGCCAGTAGTGTGGGACAGGGGGTATCCTACGAGCAGTACTTC.